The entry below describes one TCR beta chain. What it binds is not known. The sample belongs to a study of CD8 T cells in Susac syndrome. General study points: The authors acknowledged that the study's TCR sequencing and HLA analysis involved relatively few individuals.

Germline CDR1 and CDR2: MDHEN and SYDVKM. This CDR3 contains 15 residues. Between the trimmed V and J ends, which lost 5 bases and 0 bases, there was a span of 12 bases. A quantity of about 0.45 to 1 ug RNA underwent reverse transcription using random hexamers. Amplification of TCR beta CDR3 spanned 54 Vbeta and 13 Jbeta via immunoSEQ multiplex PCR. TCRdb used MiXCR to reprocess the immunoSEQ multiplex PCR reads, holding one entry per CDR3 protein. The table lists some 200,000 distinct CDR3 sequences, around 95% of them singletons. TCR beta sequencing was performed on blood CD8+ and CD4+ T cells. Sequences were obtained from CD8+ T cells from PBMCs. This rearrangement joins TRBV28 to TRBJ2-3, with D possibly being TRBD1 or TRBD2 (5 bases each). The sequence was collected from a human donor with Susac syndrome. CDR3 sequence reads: CASSLSGRSTDTQYF. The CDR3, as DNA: TGTGCCAGCAGTCTATCAGGGAGAAGCACAGATACGCAGTATTTT.